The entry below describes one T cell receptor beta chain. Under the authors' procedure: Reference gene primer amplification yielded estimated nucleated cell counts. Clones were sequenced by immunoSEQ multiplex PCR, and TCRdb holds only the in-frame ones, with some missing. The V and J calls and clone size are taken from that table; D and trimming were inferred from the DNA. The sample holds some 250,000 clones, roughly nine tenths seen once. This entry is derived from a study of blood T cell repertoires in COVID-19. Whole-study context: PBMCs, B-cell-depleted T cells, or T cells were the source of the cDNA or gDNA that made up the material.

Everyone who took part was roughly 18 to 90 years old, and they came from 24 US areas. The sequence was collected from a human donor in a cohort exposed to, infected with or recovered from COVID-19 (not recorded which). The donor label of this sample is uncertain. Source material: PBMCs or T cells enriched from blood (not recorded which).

The CDR3 sequence: CSVGGALGYTF. The CDR3 DNA follows: TGCAGCGTTGGCGGGGCTCTCGGCTACACCTTC. This chain links TRBV29-1 with TRBJ1-2, with a weak D call TRBD1 (5 bases). V gave up 4 bases and J gave up 8 bases, with 11 bases separating them. Germline assignment: CDR1 SQVTM and CDR2 ANQGSEA. This CDR3 spans 11 amino acids.